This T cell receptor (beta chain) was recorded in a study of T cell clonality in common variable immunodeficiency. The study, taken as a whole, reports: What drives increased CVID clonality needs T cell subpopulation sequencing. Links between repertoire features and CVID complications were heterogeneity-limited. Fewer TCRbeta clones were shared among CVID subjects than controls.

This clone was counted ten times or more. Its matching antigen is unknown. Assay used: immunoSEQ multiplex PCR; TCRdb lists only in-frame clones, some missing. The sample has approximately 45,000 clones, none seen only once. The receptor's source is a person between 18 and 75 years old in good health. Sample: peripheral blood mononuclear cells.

CDR3 DNA, as far as it was read: TGTGCCACCCAGGAGGAGCGGGACAATGAG. It yields the protein CATQEERDNE. The CDR3 in its entirety is CATQEERDNEQFF. This rearrangement joins TRBV10-3 to TRBJ2-1; perhaps TRBD2 as D (6 bases). The read halts 3 residues ahead of the CDR3 end, with the missing end drawn from the germline J gene. Trimming stripped 10 bases from V and 5 bases from J, with 15 bases between. The CDR3 is 13 residues long. Germline V gene sequence: CDR1 ENHRY, CDR2 SYGVKD.